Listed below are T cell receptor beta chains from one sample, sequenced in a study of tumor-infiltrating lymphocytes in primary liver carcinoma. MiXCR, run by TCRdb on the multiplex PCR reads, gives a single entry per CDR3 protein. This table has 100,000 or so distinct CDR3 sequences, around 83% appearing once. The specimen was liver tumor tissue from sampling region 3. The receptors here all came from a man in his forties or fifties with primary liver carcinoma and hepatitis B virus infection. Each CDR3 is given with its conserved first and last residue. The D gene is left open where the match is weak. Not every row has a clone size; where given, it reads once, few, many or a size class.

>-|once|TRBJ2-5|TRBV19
TGTGCCAGTAGTATTGGTAGTCAGACCCTACCCGAGACCGAGTACTTC
CASSIGSQTLPETEYF
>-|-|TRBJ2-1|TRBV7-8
TGTGCCAGCAGCTTAGGGTGGGGCGGAGCTGTGTGCGATGAGCAGTTCTTC
CASSLGWGGAVCDEQFF
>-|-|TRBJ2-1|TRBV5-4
TGTGTCAGCAGCTCCTCTGGAACCTACAATGAGCAGTTCTTC
CVSSSSGTYNEQFF
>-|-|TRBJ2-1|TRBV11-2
TGTGCCAACAGCTCCTATGGCGGAAGCTACAATGAGCAGCTCTTC
CANSSYGGSYNEQLF
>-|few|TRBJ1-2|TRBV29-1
TGTAGCGTTGAAGCGGAAGAAGGGATGGATGGATACACCTTC
CSVEAEEGMDGYTF
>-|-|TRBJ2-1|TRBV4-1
TGCGCCTGCTGTGCGGGACGGCAGTTCTTC
CACCAGRQFF
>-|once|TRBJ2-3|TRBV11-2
TGTGCTAGCAGCTTATCTTTGGGGGGTCAGATCATTACAAATCATACGCAGTATTTT
CASSLSLGGQIITNHTQYF
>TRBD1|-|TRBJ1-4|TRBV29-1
TGCAGCGTCACCGGGACAGAGTATGAAAAACTGTTTTTT
CSVTGTEYEKLFF
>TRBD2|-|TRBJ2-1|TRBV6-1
TGTGCCAGCACTGAACTAGCGCGTATGAATGAGCAGTTCTTC
CASTELARMNEQFF
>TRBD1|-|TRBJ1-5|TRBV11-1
TGTGTCAGCAGCTCTGGACAGGGGCACAATCAACCCCAGCATTTT
CVSSSGQGHNQPQHF
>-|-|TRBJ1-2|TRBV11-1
TGTGGCAGCAGCCCGGGAGAGGGTCAGAGCTATGGTTACACCTTC
CGSSPGEGQSYGYTF
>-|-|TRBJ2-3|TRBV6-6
TGTACCAGCAGGTCTACAGGGTGTGGAGATACGCAGTATTTT
CTSRSTGCGDTQYF
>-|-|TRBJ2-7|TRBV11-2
TGTGCCAGCAGTTTAAGATGGACAGAGGAGAACGAGCAGTACTTC
CASSLRWTEENEQYF
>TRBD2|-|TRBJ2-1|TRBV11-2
TGTGTCACCAGCTTAGATAGGGGAGGGAGGTTCTACAATGAGCAGTTCTTC
CVTSLDRGGRFYNEQFF
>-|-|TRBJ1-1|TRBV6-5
TGTGCCAGCAGTTACTCGCCAGCAAGGAACTCTGAAGCTTTCTTT
CASSYSPARNSEAFF
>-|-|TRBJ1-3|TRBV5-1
TGCGCTAGCAGCTTGGACCTAGTAGGGGTCTCTGGAAACATCATATATTTT
CASSLDLVGVSGNIIYF
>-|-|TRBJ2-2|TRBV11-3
TGTGCCACTAGCAACGGACAGTCCATCGGGGAGCTGTTTTTT
CATSNGQSIGELFF
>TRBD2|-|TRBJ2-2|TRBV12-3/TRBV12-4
TGTGCCAGCACCCCCAGGACTAGCGGGAGTAGAAGGGAGCTGTTTTTT
CASTPRTSGSRRELFF
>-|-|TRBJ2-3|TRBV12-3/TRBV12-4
TGTGCCAGCAGTCCCTCGGAAGGCGGGCACACAGATACAGAGTATTTT
CASSPSEGGHTDTEYF
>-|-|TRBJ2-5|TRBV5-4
TGTGCCAGCATCATTAGCAGGCTGGGGCAAGAGACCCAGTACTTC
CASIISRLGQETQYF
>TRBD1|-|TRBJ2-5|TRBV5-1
TGCGCCAGCAGCAGTAAAACAGGGGACCCAGAGACCCAGTACTTC
CASSSKTGDPETQYF
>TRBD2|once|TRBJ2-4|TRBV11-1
TGTGCCAGCAGTATTCCCGGGACTAGCGGGACCGAAAACGTTCAGTACTTC
CASSIPGTSGTENVQYF
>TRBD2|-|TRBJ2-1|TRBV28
TGTGCCAGCATCGCCCCGGAGCGGGGGGGCTACACTGAGGAGTCCTTC
CASIAPERGGYTEESF
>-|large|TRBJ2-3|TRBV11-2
TGTGCCAGCAGCTTAGATCCGGGGGAGACTAGCACAGATACGCAGTATTTT
CASSLDPGETSTDTQYF
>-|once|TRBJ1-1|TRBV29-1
TGCAGCGTCTGCGTAGGCTGGGGTATGAACACTGAAGCTTTCTTT
CSVCVGWGMNTEAFF